This is a list of T cell receptor beta chains from one sample in a study of blood T cell repertoires in COVID-19. The assay was immunoSEQ multiplex PCR, and TCRdb's table has in-frame clones only and misses some. The sample holds about 120,000 clones, around 87% seen once. Input material: peripheral blood. Source of these receptors: a woman between 45 and 65 years old with acute or convalescent COVID-19. CDR3s include the opening cysteine and the closing phenylalanine or tryptophan.

j_call v_call cdr3_aa
TRBJ2-3 TRBV24-1 CATSGPGLAIDTQYF
TRBJ2-7 TRBV20-1 CSAGATWTGLGYEQYF
TRBJ2-2 TRBV13 CASSQELAGAGTGELFF
TRBJ2-7 TRBV6-2/TRBV6-3 CASSYAGENYEQYF
TRBJ2-3 TRBV19 CASSIGGGDTQYF
TRBJ1-1 TRBV6-4 CASSDRQNTEAFF
TRBJ2-1 TRBV10-3 CATARGGGHNEQFF
TRBJ1-4 TRBV19 CASSSRGAGEKLFF
TRBJ1-6 TRBV4-1 CASSQALDRGWGNNSPLHF
TRBJ2-6 TRBV7-9 CASSLAQGVTWANVLTF
TRBJ2-3 TRBV6-4 CASSPTSGTDTQYF